This entry lists 18 T cell receptor beta chains sequenced from one sample in a study of OX40 agonist ivuxolimab in advanced cancers. Assay: immunoSEQ multiplex PCR; the TCRdb copy retains only in-frame clones and omits some. The repertoire holds about 68,000 clones, around 83% seen once, with approximately 1.5% in the top ten. Sequencing was performed on CD4+ or CD8+ T cells sorted from blood, taken in a trial of the OX40 agonist ivuxolimab. The source is an adult with an advanced solid tumor such as melanoma, head and neck, liver or kidney cancer.

The rearrangement joins TRBV5-8 to TRBJ2-1; 9 bases are shared with TRBD2. This CDR3 comprises 16 residues. In germline, CDR1 is SGHTS, CDR2 YDEGEE. The V and J ends lost 1 base and 7 bases, in that order; junction bases with no gene match: 9. The CDR3 protein is CASSLLRGGLMNEQFF. CDR3 sequence (DNA): TGTGCCAGCAGCTTGTTGCGGGGGGGCCTTATGAATGAGCAGTTCTTC.

The V gene is TRBV6-5, the J gene TRBJ1-3; no firm D call. The V end lost 7 bases, the J end lost 0 bases, and 4 bases lay between the germline ends. The CDR3 sequence is 12 residues long. The V gene's germline CDR1 is MNHEY and CDR2 SVGAGI. In DNA form, the CDR3 reads TGTGCCAGCACGGGCTCTGGAAACACCATATATTTT. It codes for CASTGSGNTIYF.

This chain connects TRBV6-4 to TRBJ1-2; TRBD1 is a possible D gene (6 bases). The CDR3 length is 15 residues. The V end lost 2 bases, the J end lost 4 bases, and 14 bases lay between the germline ends. The germline CDR1 and CDR2 sequences are MRHNA and SNTAGT. For the CDR3, the DNA is TGTGCCAGCAGTGACACCGGCAGGGGAGCCTATGGCTACACCTTC. As protein: CASSDTGRGAYGYTF.

The genes are TRBV5-4 and TRBJ2-2; 9 bases agree with TRBD2. CDR1 and CDR2 from the germline V gene are SGHNT and YYREEE (reference sequence). With V trimmed by 0 bases and J by 0 bases, 3 bases remained unmatched. The CDR3 is 17 amino acids. CDR3 in DNA: TGTGCCAGCAGCTTGGGCGGGGGGGCCCCGAACACCGGGGAGCTGTTTTTT. Translation: CASSLGGGAPNTGELFF.

The rearrangement uses TRBV5-1 and TRBJ2-7; weak D call: TRBD1 (5 bases). The CDR3 contains 14 residues. V shed 3 bases and J shed 4 bases, with 14 bases lying between them. Per the germline V gene, CDR1 is SGHRS and CDR2 is YFSETQ. This chain's CDR3 is CASSSLGAVYEQYF. The CDR3, as DNA: TGCGCCAGCAGCTCCCTTGGGGCAGTTTACGAGCAGTACTTC.

The chain has TRBV11-2 and TRBJ1-1, with D possibly being TRBD1 (5 bases). Germline V lookup: CDR1 SGHAT, CDR2 FQNNGV. V was pared by 5 bases and J by 2 bases, with 9 bases between. The CDR3 runs to 13 residues. The DNA for the CDR3 is TGTGCCAGCAGCCCCAGGGTTAACACTGAAGCTTTCTTT. Translated, it gives CASSPRVNTEAFF.

The chain recombines TRBV5-1 with TRBJ1-2; D is possibly TRBD1 (5 bases). The CDR3 consists of 16 residues. Trimming cost V 4 bases and J 4 bases, with 20 bases left between them. In germline, CDR1 is SGHRS, CDR2 YFSETQ. The DNA for the CDR3 is TGCGCCAGCAGCCCCCAAGCAGGGTTGGGTAGCTATGGCTACACCTTC. This translates into CASSPQAGLGSYGYTF. The whole variable domain, remainder taken from reference TRBV5-1 and TRBJ1-2, is KAGVTQTPRYLIKTRGQQVTLSCSPISGHRSVSWYQQTPGQGLQFLFEYFSETQRNKGNFPGRFSGRQFSNSRSEMNVSTLELGDSALYLCASSPQAGLGSYGYTFGSGTRLTVV.

V and J are TRBV4-2 and TRBJ1-1; no clear D. The CDR3 consists of 14 residues. V was trimmed by 0 bases and J by 1 base, leaving 6 bases between them. Per germline, CDR1 LGHNA and CDR2 YNFKEQ. The CDR3, as DNA: TGTGCCAGCAGCCAAGACGGCAAGAACACTGAAGCTTTCTTT. This gives the protein CASSQDGKNTEAFF.

This chain uses TRBV6-1 with TRBJ1-1, with D hard to call. The V end was cut by 1 base, the J end by 1 base, with 7 bases between. CDR1 MNHNS and CDR2 SASEGT come from the germline V gene. This CDR3 has 14 residues. DNA for the CDR3: TGTGCCAGCAGTGAAGGGGTGGGGAACACTGAAGCTTTCTTT. This codes for CASSEGVGNTEAFF.

The genes are TRBV7-6 and TRBJ2-7, with 8 positions matching TRBD1. V lost 5 bases, J lost 6 bases, and 9 bases stayed unmatched. This CDR3 has 14 amino acids. Germline assignment: CDR1 SGHVS and CDR2 FNYEAQ. CDR3 region: CASSPMQGAGEQYF. CDR3 sequence (DNA): TGTGCCAGCAGCCCAATGCAGGGGGCTGGCGAGCAGTACTTC.

The V gene is TRBV4-1, the J gene TRBJ1-2; D is unresolved. The CDR3 is 15 amino acids. Germline CDR1 is MGHRA and CDR2 is YSYEKL. Trimming shortened V by 1 base and J by 4 bases, and 13 bases separated the two germline ends. CDR3 DNA: TGCGCCAGCAGCCAAGGTAGCGGGCCTCTCTATGGCTACACCTTC. Translation gives CASSQGSGPLYGYTF.

The chain uses TRBV27 and TRBJ2-7, with D perhaps matching TRBD1 (6 bases). The length of the CDR3 is 15 residues. V lost 4 bases to trimming and J lost 1 base, with 14 bases between them. CDR1 is MNHEY, CDR2 SMNVEV, per germline (reference sequence). CDR3 DNA sequence: TGTGCCAGCAGTTACACCAACGGACAGTCCTACGAGCAGTACTTC. Translating gives CASSYTNGQSYEQYF.

This rearrangement joins TRBV15 to TRBJ2-3, with D possibly matching TRBD2 (6 bases). V lost 0 bases and J lost 5, with 12 bases in between. The CDR3 totals 15 residues. Germline V gives CDR1 LNHNV, CDR2 YYDKDF (reference sequence). The CDR3 spells CATSREPGGKDTQYF. The CDR3, as DNA: TGTGCCACCAGCAGAGAACCTGGGGGGAAAGATACGCAGTATTTT.

The chain joins TRBV28 to TRBJ1-2; weak D call: TRBD1 (5 bases). Germline CDR1 reads MDHEN; CDR2 reads SYDVKM. Trimming left V 7 bases short and J 1 base short, with 16 bases between. CDR3 size: 15 residues. For the CDR3, the DNA is TGTGCCAGCACCCACAACGGGGGGATTAACTATGGCTACACCTTC. Translated, it gives CASTHNGGINYGYTF.

The genes are TRBV7-9 and TRBJ1-4; D unresolved. V gave up 5 bases and J gave up 3 bases, with 22 bases separating them. The CDR3 extends over 18 amino acids. Looked up from germline, CDR1 is SEHNR and CDR2 is FQNEAQ (reference sequence). CDR3 sequence reads: CASSEGFIPVTSNEKLFF. DNA for the CDR3: TGTGCCAGCAGCGAGGGATTTATCCCCGTAACTTCTAATGAAAAACTGTTTTTT.

This chain uses TRBV19 with TRBJ1-6; D possibly corresponds to TRBD1 (6 bases). Between the trimmed V and J ends, which lost 4 bases and 5 bases, there was a span of 9 bases. The V gene's germline CDR1 is LNHDA and CDR2 SQIVND (reference sequence). This CDR3 is built from 14 residues. The CDR3 nucleotides are TGTGCCAGTAGTAACCAGGGGAATAATTCACCCCTCCACTTT. Translated: CASSNQGNNSPLHF.

This chain links TRBV7-7 with TRBJ2-3; 7 positions match TRBD2. J gave up 5 bases and V 5 bases, and 10 bases lay outside the gene matches. Germline V gene lookup returns CDR1 SSHAT and CDR2 FNYEAQ (reference sequence). CDR3 length equals 15 residues. CDR3 residues: CASSPTGTMRDTQYF. The CDR3 coding sequence is TGTGCCAGCAGCCCGACCGGGACTATGCGAGATACGCAGTATTTT.

This chain joins TRBV5-5 and TRBJ1-1; D gene ambiguous. CDR1 is SGHKS and CDR2 is YYEKEE in the germline V gene (reference sequence). The length of the CDR3 is 14 residues. V lost 4 bases and J lost 4, with 14 bases in between. CDR3 bases: TGTGCCAGCAGCCAAGATCCGGAGCGCACTGAAGCTTTCTTT. Amino acids: CASSQDPERTEAFF.